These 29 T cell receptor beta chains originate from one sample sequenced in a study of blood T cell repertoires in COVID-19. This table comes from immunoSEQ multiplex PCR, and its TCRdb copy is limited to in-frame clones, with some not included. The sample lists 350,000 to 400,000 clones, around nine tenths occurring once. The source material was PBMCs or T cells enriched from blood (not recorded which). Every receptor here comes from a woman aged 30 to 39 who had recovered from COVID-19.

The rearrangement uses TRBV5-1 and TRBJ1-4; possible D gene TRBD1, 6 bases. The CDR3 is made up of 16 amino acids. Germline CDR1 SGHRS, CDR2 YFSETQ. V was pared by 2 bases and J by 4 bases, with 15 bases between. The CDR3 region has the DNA TGCGCCAGCAGCTTAACCGTACAGGGAGTTAATGAAAAACTGTTTTTT. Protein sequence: CASSLTVQGVNEKLFF. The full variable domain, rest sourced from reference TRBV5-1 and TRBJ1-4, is KAGVTQTPRYLIKTRGQQVTLSCSPISGHRSVSWYQQTPGQGLQFLFEYFSETQRNKGNFPGRFSGRQFSNSRSEMNVSTLELGDSALYLCASSLTVQGVNEKLFFGSGTQLSVL.

CDR3 sequence reads: CASSQERSAAYNEQFF. CDR3 in DNA: TGCGCCAGCAGCCAAGAACGCTCAGCAGCGTACAATGAGCAGTTCTTC. The V and J genes are TRBV4-1 and TRBJ2-1; no definite D call. The germline V gene has CDR1 MGHRA and CDR2 YSYEKL. The V gene lost 0 bases and the J gene lost 4 bases, with 13 bases spanning the gap. The CDR3 is made up of 16 amino acids.

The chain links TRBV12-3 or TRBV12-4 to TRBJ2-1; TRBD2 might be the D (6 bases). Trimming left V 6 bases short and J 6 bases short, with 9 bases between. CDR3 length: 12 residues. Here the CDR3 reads CASSLGLNEQFF. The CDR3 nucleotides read TGTGCCAGCAGCCTGGGACTCAATGAGCAGTTCTTC.

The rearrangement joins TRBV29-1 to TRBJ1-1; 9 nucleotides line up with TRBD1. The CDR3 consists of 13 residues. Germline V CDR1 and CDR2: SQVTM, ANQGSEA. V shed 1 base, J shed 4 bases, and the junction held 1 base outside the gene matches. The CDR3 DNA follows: TGCAGCGTTGAAGGGGACAGGGCCACTGAAGCTTTCTTT. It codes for CSVEGDRATEAFF. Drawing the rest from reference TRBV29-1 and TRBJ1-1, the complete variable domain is SAVISQKPSRDICQRGTSLTIQCQVDSQVTMMFWYRQQPGQSLTLIATANQGSEATYESGFVIDKFPISRPNLTFSTLTVSNMSPEDSSIYLCSVEGDRATEAFFGQGTRLTVV.

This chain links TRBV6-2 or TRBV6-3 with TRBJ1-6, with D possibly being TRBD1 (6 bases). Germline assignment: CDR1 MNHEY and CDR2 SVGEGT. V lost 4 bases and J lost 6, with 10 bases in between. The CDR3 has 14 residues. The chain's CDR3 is CASSSGGRNSPLHF. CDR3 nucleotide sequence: TGTGCCAGCAGTTCCGGGGGGCGTAATTCACCCCTCCACTTT.

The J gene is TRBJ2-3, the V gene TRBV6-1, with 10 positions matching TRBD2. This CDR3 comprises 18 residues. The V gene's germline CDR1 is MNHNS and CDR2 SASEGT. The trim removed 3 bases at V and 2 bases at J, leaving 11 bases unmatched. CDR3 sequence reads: CASSDRMGLARHTDTQYF. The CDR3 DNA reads TGTGCCAGCAGTGACCGGATGGGACTAGCGAGGCACACAGATACGCAGTATTTT.

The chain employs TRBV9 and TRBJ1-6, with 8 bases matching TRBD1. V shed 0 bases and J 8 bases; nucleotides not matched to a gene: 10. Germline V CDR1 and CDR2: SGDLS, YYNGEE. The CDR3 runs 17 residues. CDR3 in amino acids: CASSVAPDRVFDSPLHF. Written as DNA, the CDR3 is TGTGCCAGCAGCGTAGCCCCGGACAGGGTTTTTGATTCACCCCTCCACTTT.

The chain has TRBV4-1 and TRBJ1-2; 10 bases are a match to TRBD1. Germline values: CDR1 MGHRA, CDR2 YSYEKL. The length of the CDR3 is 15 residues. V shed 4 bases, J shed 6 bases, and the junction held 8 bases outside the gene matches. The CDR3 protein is CASSLTGTGVDGYTF. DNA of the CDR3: TGCGCCAGCAGCCTAACCGGGACAGGGGTTGATGGCTACACCTTC.

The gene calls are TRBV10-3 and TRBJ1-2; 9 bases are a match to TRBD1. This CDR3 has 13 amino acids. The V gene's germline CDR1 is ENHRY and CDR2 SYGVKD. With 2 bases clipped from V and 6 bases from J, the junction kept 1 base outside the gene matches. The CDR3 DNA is TGTGCCATCAGTGAGCGGACAGGGGATGGCTACACCTTC. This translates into CAISERTGDGYTF.

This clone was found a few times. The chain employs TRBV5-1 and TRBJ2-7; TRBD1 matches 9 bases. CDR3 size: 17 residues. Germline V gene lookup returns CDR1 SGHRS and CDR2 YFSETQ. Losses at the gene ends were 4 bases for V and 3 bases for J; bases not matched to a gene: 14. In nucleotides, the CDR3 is TGCGCCAGCAGCAACCCGGGACAGGGATCCCACTACTACGAGCAGTACTTC. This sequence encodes CASSNPGQGSHYYEQYF.

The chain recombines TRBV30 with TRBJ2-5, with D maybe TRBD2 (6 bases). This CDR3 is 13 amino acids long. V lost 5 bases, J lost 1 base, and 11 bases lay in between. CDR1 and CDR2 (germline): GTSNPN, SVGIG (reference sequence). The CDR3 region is CAWLGGVQETQYF. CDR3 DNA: TGTGCCTGGTTAGGAGGGGTCCAAGAGACCCAGTACTTC.

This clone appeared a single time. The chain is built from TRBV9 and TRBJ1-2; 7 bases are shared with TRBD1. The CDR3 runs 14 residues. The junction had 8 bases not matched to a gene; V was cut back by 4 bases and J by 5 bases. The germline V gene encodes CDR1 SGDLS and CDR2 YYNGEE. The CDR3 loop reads CASSSRTGHYGYTF. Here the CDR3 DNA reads TGTGCCAGCAGCTCCCGGACAGGCCATTATGGCTACACCTTC.

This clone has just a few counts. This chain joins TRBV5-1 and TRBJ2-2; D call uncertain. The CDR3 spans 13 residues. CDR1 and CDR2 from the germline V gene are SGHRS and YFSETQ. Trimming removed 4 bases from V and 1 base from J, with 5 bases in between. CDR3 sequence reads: CASSAENTGELFF. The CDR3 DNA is TGCGCCAGCAGCGCGGAGAACACCGGGGAGCTGTTTTTT.

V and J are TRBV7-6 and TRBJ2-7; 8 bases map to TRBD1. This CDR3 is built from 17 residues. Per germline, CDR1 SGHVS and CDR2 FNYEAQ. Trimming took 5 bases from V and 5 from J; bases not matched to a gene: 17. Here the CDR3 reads CASSRRRVGQGVDEQYF. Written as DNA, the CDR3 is TGTGCCAGCAGCCGACGTCGGGTTGGACAGGGTGTGGACGAGCAGTACTTC.

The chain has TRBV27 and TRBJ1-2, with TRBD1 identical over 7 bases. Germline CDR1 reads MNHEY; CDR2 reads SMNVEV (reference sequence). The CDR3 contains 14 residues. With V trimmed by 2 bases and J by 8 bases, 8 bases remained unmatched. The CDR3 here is CASSLHDRAGGYTF. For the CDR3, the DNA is TGTGCCAGCAGTTTACACGACAGGGCTGGGGGCTACACCTTC.

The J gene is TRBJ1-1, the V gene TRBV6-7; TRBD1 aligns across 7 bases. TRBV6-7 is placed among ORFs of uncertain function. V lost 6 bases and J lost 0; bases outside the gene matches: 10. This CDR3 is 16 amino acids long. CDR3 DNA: TGTGCCAGCAGGGTCCGGGACAGCACCATGAACACTGAAGCTTTCTTT. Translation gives CASRVRDSTMNTEAFF.

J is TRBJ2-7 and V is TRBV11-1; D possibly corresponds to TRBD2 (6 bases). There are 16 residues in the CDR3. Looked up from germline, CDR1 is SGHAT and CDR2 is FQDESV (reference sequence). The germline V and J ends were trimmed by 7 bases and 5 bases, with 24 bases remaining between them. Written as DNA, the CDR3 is TGTGCCAGCACCCACCCGACGGGGGATAGTAGCGACGAGCAGTACTTC. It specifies CASTHPTGDSSDEQYF.

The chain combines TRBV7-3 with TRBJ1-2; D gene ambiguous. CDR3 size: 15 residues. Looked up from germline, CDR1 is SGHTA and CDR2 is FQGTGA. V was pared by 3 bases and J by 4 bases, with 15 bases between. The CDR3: CASSFSQSPRYGYTF. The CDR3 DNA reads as TGTGCCAGCAGCTTTTCCCAGTCTCCTCGCTATGGCTACACCTTC. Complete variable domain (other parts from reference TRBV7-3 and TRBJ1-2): GAGVSQTPSNKVTEKGKYVELRCDPISGHTALYWYRQSLGQGPEFLIYFQGTGAADDSGLPNDRFFAVRPEGSVSTLKIQRTERGDSAVYLCASSFSQSPRYGYTFGSGTRLTVV.

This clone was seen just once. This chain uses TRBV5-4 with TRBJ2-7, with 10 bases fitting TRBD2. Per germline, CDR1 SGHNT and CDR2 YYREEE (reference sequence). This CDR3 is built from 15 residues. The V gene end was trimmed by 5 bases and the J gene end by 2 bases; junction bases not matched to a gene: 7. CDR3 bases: TGTGCCAGCAGTTTAGCGGGGGGCCTTCCCTACGAGCAGTACTTC. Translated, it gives CASSLAGGLPYEQYF.

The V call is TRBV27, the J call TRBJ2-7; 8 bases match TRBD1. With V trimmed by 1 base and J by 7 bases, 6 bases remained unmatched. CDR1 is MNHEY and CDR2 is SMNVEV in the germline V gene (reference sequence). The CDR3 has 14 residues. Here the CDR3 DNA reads TGTGCCAGCAGTTTATTCCCCAGGACAGGGGAGCAGTACTTC. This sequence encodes CASSLFPRTGEQYF.

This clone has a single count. CDR3 sequence: CASSLHRGQFHAYGYTF. The CDR3 DNA reads TGTGCCAGCAGCTTACACAGGGGGCAATTCCACGCTTATGGCTACACCTTC. The chain employs TRBV7-9 and TRBJ1-2, with 9 bases fitting TRBD1. This CDR3 is 17 amino acids long. Germline CDR1 is SEHNR and CDR2 is FQNEAQ (reference sequence). With V trimmed by 2 bases and J by 5 bases, 12 bases remained unmatched.

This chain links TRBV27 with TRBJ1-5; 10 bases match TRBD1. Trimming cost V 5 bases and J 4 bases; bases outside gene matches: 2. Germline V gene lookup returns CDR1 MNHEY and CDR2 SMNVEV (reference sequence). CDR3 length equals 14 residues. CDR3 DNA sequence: TGTGCCAGCAGTGGACAGGGGGGTAATCAGCCCCAGCATTTT. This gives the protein CASSGQGGNQPQHF.

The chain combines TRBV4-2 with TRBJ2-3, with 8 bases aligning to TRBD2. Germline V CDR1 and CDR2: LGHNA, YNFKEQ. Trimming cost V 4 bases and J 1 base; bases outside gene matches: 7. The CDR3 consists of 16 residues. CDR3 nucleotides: TGTGCCAGCAGCCGTTCACGGGGGGGCGGCACAGATACGCAGTATTTT. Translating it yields CASSRSRGGGTDTQYF.

In DNA, the CDR3 is TGTGCCAGCAGTTTCCCAGGGGGCTACGGCTACACCTTC. Residues: CASSFPGGYGYTF. V and J are TRBV12-3 or TRBV12-4 and TRBJ1-2, with 8 bases matching TRBD1. V gave up 3 bases and J gave up 8 bases; unmatched junction bases: 5. The CDR3 spans 13 residues.

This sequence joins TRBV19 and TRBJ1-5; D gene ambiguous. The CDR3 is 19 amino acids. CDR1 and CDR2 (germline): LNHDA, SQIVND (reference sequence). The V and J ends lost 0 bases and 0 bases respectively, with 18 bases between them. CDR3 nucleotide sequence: TGTGCCAGTAGTATAGATCCGTCGTGGACGGGGAGTAGCAATCAGCCCCAGCATTTT. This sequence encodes CASSIDPSWTGSSNQPQHF.

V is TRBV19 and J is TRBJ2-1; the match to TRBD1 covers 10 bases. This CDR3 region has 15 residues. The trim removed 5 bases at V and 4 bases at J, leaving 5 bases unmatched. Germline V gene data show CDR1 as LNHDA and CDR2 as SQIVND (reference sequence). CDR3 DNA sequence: TGTGCCAGTAGTGTCGGGACAGGGGAGTACAATGAGCAGTTCTTC. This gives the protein CASSVGTGEYNEQFF.

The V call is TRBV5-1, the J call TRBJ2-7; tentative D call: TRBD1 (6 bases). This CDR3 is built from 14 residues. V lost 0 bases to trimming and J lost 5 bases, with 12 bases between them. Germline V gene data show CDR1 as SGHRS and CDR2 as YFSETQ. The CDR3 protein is CASSLGVPGDEQYF. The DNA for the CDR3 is TGCGCCAGCAGCTTGGGGGTCCCAGGGGACGAGCAGTACTTC. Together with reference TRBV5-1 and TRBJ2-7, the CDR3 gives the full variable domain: KAGVTQTPRYLIKTRGQQVTLSCSPISGHRSVSWYQQTPGQGLQFLFEYFSETQRNKGNFPGRFSGRQFSNSRSEMNVSTLELGDSALYLCASSLGVPGDEQYFGPGTRLTVT.

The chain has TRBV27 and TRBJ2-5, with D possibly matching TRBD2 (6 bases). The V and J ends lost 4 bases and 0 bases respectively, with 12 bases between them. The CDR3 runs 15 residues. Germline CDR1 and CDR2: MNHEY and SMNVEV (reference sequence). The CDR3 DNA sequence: TGTGCCAGCAGTTCCGGGGGAGCGTACCAAGAGACCCAGTACTTC. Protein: CASSSGGAYQETQYF.

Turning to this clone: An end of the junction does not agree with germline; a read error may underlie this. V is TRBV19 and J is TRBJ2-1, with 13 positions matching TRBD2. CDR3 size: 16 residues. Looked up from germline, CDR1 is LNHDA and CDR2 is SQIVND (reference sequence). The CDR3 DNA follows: TGTGCCAGTAGTTTTACTAGCGGGGGGGCCTATAATGAGCAGTTCTTC. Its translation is CASSFTSGGAYNEQFF.